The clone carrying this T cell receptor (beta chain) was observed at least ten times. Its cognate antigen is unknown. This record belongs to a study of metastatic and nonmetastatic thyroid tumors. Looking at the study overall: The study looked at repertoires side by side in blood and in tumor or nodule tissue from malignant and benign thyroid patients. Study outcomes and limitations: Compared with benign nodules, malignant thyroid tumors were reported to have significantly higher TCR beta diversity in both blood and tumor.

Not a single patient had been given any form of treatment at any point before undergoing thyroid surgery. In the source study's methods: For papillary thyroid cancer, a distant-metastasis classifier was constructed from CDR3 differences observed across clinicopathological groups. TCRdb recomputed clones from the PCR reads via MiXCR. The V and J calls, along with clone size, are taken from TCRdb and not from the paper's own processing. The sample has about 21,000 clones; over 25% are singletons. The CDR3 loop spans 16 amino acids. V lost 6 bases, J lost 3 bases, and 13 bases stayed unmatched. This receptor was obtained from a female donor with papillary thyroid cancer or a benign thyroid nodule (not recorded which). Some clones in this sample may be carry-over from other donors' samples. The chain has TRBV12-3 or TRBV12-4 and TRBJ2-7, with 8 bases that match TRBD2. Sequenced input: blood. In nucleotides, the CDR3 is TGTGCCAGCAGGGCCCCTGGAGCGGGAGTTGGCTACGAGCAGTACTTC. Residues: CASRAPGAGVGYEQYF.